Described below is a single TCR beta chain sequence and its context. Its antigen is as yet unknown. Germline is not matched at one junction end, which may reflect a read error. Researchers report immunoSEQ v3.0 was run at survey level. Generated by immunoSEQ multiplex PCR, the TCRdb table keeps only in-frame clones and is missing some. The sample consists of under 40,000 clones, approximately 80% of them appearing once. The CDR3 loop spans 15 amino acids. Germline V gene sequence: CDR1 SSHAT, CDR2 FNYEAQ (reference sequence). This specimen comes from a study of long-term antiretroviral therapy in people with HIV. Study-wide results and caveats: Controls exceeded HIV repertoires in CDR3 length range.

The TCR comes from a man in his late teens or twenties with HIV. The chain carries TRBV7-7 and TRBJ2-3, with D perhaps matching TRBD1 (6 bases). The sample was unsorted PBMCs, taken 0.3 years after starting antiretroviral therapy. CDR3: CASSPTGQSTDTQYF. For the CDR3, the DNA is TGTGCTAGCAGCCCGACCGGACAGAGCACAGATACGCAGTATTTT. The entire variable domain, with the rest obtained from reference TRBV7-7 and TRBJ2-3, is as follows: GAGVSQSPRYKVTKRGQDVTLRCDPISSHATLYWYQQALGQGPEFLTYFNYEAQPDKSGLPSDRFSAERPEGSISTLTIQRTEQRDSAMYRCASSPTGQSTDTQYFGPGTRLTVL.